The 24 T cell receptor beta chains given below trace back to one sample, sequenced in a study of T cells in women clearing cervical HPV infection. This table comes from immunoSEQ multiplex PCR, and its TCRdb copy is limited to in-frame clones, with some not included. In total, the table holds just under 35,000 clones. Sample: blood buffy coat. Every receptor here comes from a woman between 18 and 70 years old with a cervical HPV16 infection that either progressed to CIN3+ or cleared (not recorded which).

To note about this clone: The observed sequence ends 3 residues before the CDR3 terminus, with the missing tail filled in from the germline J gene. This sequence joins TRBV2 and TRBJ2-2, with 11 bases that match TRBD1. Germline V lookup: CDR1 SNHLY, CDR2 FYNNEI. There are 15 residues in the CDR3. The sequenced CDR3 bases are TGTGCCAGCATTTGGGGGACAGGGGGAAATTCACCG. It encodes CASIWGTGGNSP. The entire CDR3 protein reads CASIWGTGGNSPLFF.

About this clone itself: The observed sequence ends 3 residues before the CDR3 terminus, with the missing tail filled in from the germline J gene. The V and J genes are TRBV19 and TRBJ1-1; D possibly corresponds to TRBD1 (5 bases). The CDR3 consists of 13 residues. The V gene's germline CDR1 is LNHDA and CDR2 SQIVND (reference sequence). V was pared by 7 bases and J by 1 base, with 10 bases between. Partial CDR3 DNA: TGTGCCAGTATCAAGGGGCGGAACACTGAA. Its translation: CASIKGRNTE. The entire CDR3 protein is CASIKGRNTEAFF.

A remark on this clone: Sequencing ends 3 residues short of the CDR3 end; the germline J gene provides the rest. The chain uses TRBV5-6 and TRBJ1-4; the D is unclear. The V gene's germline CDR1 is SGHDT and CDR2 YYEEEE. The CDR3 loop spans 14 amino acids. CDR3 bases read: TGTGCCAGCAGCCGAACCGGGTCAATGGTACTA. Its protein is CASSRTGSMVL. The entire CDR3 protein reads CASSRTGSMVLLFF.

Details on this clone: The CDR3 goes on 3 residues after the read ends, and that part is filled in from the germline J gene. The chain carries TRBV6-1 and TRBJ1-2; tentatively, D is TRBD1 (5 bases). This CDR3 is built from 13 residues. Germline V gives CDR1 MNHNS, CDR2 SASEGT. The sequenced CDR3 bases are TGTGCCAGCAGTGAGAGAGACCAGGGCGAC. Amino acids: CASSERDQGD. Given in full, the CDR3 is CASSERDQGDYTF.

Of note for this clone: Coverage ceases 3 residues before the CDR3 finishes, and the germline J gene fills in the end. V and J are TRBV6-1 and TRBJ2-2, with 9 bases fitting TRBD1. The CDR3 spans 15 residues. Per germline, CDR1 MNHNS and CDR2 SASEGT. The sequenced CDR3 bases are TGTGCCAGCAGTGCCCCAGGACAGGGGTCTGAAAAG. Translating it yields CASSAPGQGSEK. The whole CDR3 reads CASSAPGQGSEKLFF.

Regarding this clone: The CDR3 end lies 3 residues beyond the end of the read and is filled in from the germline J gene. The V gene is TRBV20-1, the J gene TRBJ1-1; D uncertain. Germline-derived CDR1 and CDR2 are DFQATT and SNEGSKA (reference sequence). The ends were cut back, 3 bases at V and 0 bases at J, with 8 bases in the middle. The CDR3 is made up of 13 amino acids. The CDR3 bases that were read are TGCAGTGCTAGCGCGGGGTTGAACACTGAA. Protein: CSASAGLNTE. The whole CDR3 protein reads CSASAGLNTEAFF.

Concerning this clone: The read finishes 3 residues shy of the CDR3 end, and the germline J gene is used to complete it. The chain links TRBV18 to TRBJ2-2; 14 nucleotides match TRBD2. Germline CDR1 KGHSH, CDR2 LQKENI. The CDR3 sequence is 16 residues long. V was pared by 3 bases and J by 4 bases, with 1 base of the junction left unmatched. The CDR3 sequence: CASSPGLAGVTGELFF. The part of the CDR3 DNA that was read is TGTGCCAGCTCACCGGGACTAGCGGGAGTCACCGGGGAG.

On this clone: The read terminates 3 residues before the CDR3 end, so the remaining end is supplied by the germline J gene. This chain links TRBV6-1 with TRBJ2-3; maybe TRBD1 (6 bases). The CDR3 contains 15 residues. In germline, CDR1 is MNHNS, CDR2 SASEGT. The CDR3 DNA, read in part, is TGTGCCAGCAGTGAAAGAGGACAGTTTAATCAGCCG. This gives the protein CASSERGQFNQP. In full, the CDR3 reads CASSERGQFNQPQYF.

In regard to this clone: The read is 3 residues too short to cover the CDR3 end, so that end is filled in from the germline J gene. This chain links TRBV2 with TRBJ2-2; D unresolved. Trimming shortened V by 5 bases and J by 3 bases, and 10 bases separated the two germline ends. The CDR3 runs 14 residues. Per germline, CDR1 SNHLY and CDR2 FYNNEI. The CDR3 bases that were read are TGTGCCAGCAGTCTCAGTTCTCACACCGGGGAG. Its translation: CASSLSSHTGE. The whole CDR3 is CASSLSSHTGELFF.

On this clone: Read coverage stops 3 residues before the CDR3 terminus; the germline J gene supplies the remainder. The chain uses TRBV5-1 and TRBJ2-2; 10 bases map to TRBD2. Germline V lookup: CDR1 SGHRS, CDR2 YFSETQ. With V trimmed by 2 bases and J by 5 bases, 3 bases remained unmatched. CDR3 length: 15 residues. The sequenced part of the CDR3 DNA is TGCGCCAGCAGCTTAACTAGCGGGGTAACCGGGGAG. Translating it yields CASSLTSGVTGE. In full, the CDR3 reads CASSLTSGVTGELFF.

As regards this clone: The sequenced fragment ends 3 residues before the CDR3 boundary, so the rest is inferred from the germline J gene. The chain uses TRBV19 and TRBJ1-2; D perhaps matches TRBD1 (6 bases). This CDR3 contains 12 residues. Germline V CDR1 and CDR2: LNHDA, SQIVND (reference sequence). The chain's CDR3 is CASSPPGATYTF. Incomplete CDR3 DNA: TGTGCCAGTAGCCCCCCAGGGGCGACC.

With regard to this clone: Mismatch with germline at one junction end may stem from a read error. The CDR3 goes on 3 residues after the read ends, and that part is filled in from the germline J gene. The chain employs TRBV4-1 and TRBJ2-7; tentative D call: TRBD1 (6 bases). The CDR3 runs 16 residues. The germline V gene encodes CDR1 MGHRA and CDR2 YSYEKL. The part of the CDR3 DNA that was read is TGCACCAGCAGCCAAGAGGCAGGGGAAAGGACCTACGAG. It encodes CTSSQEAGERTYE. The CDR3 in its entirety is CTSSQEAGERTYEQYF.

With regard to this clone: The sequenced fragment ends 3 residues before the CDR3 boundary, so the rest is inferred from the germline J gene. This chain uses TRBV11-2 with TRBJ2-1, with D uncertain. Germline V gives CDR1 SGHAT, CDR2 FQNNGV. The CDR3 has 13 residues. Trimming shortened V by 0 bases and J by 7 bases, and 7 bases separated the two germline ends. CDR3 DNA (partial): TGTGCCAGCAGCTTAGAGGTAGCTAATGAG. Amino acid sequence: CASSLEVANE. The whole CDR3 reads CASSLEVANEQFF.

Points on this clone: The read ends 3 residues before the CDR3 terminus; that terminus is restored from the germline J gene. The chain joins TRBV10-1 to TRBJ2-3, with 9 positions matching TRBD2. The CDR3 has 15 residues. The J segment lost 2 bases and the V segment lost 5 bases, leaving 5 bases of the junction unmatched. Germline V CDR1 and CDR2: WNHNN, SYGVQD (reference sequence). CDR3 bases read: TGCGCCAGCAGTTCGACTAGCGGCGACACAGATACG. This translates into CASSSTSGDTDT. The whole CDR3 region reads CASSSTSGDTDTQYF.

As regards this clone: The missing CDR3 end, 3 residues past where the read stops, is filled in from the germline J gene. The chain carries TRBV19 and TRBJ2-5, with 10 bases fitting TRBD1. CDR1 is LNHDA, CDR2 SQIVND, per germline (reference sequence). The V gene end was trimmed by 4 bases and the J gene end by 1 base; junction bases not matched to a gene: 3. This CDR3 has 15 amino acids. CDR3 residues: CASSTWTGGQETQYF. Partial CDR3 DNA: TGTGCCAGTAGTACTTGGACAGGGGGCCAAGAGACC.

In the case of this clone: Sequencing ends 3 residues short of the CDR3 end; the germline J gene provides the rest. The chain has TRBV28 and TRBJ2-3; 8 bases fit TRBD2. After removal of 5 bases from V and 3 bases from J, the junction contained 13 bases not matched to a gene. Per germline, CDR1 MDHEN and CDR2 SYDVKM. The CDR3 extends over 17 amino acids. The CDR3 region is CASSPIGLAGLTDTQYF. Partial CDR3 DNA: TGTGCCAGCAGTCCCATCGGGTTAGCGGGATTAACAGATACG.

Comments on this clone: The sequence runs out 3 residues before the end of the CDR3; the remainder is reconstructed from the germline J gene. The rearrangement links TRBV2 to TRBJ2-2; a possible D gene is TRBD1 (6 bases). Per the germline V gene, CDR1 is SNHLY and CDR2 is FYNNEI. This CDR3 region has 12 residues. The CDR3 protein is CASRRPGEKLFF. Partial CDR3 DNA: TGTGCCAGCAGAAGACCAGGGGAAAAG.

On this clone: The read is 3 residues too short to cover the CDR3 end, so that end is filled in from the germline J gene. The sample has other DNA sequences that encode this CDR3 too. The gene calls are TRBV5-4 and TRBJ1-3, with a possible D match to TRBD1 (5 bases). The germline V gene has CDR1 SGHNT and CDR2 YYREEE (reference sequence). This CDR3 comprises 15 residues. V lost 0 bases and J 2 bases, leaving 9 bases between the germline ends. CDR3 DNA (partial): TGTGCCAGCAGCTTGGGTGCAGGGCCTGGAAACACC. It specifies CASSLGAGPGNT. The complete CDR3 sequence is CASSLGAGPGNTIYF.

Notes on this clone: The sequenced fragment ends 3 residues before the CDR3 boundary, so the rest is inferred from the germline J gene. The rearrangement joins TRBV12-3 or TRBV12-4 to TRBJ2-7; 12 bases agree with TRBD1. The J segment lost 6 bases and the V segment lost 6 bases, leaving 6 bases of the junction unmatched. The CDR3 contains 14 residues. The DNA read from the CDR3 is TGTGCCAGCAGGGGGGGACAGGGGGCCTCCGAG. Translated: CASRGGQGASE. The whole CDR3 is CASRGGQGASEQYF.

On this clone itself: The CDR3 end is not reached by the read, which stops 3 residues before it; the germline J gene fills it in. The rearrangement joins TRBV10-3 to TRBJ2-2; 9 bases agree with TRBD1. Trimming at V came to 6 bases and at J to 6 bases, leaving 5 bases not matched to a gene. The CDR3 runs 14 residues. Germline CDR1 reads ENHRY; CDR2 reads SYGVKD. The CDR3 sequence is CAIRSDRGAGELFF. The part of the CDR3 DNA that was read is TGTGCCATCAGGTCCGACAGGGGGGCCGGGGAG.

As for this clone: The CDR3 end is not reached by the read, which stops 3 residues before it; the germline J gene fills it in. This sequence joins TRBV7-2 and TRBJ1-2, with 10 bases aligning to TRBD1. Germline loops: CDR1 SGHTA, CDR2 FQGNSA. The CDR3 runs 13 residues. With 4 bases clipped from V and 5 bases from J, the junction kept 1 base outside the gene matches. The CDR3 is CASSSDRGYGYTF. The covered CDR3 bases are TGTGCCAGCAGCTCGGACAGGGGGTATGGC.

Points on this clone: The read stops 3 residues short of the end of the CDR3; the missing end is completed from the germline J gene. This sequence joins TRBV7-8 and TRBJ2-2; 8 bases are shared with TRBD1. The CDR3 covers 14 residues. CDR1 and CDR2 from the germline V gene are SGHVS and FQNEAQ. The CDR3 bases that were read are TGTGCCAGCAGCTTTTTAACAGGGGGTGAAAAG. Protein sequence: CASSFLTGGEK. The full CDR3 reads CASSFLTGGEKLFF.

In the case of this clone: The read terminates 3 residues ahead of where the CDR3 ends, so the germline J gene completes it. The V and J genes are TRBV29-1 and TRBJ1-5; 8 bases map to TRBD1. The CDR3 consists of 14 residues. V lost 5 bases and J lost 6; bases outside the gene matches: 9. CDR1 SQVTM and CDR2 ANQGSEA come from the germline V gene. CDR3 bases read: TGCAGCGTTTTGGACAGGGAAGTTGGTCAGCCC. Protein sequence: CSVLDREVGQP. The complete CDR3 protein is CSVLDREVGQPQHF.

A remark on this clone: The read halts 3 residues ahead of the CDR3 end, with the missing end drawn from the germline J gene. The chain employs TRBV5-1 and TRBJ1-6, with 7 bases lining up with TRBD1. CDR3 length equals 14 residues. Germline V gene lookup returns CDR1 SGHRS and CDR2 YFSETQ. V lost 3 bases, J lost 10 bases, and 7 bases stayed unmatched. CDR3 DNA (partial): TGCGCCAGCAGCTCACGGACAGGCCGCTCACCC. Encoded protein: CASSSRTGRSP. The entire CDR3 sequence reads CASSSRTGRSPLHF.